This T cell receptor (beta chain) is from a study of T-cell reconstitution after alpha-beta-depleted transplantation in children. This clonotype has more than one count but fewer than ten. Unique molecular identifiers tagged the TCRbeta library. TCRdb called the PCR reads again in MiXCR, with one record for every CDR3 protein. The sample consists of about 610,000 distinct CDR3 sequences, about 11% of them appearing once. The material was PBMCs from the stem cell graft donor, obtained from the stem cell graft. This TCR was sampled from a human donor who donated a stem cell graft to a child with acute myeloid leukemia.

The CDR3 is CASSLSQRSVDNEQFF. In DNA form, the CDR3 reads TGCGCCAGCAGCTTGAGCCAGCGGAGCGTTGACAATGAGCAGTTCTTC. The chain employs TRBV5-1 and TRBJ2-1, with D perhaps matching TRBD2 (5 bases). The CDR3 runs 16 residues. Trimming took off 1 base at V and 5 bases at J, with 16 bases between the two ends. Germline CDR1 is SGHRS and CDR2 is YFSETQ.